A single sample is the source of the 4 T cell receptor beta chains below, sequenced in a study of blood T cell repertoires in COVID-19. Some clones are missing from TCRdb's copy, which holds only in-frame ones; the method was immunoSEQ multiplex PCR. The table records 250,000 to 300,000 clones, approximately 90% of them present only once. Sequenced: peripheral blood. These receptors were collected from a woman between 50 and 59 years old with COVID-19, enrolled during active disease.

The chain joins TRBV6-5 to TRBJ1-1; D call uncertain. V lost 6 bases and J 1 base, leaving 9 bases between the germline ends. The CDR3 has 13 residues. The germline V gene encodes CDR1 MNHEY and CDR2 SVGAGI. Here the CDR3 reads CASSATGNTEAFF. The CDR3 nucleotides are TGTGCCAGCAGCGCAACGGGGAACACTGAAGCTTTCTTT.

This clone showed up just a few times. The V call is TRBV6-1, the J call TRBJ1-6, with 8 nucleotides matching TRBD1. CDR3 length: 16 residues. V was pared by 3 bases and J by 6 bases, with 7 bases of the junction left unmatched. CDR1 and CDR2 from the germline V gene are MNHNS and SASEGT. CDR3 sequence reads: CASSEIPGQVNSPLHF. CDR3 nucleotides: TGTGCCAGCAGTGAGATCCCGGGACAGGTTAATTCACCCCTCCACTTT.

This rearrangement joins TRBV18 to TRBJ2-7; a weak D match, TRBD1 (5 bases). The CDR3 totals 14 residues. Germline V lookup: CDR1 KGHSH, CDR2 LQKENI. V was pared by 2 bases and J by 2 bases, with 10 bases between. The chain's CDR3 is CASSPSVRAYEQYF. The CDR3 DNA reads TGTGCCAGCTCACCATCCGTCAGGGCCTACGAGCAGTACTTC.

Many counts were recorded for this clone. The chain recombines TRBV20-1 with TRBJ1-5; D gene ambiguous. This CDR3 is built from 12 residues. V dropped 3 bases and J dropped 3 bases, with 6 bases sitting between them. CDR1 is DFQATT and CDR2 is SNEGSKA in the germline V gene (reference sequence). The DNA for the CDR3 is TGCAGTGCTAGTAGCCTCAATCAGCCCCAGCATTTT. It yields the protein CSASSLNQPQHF.